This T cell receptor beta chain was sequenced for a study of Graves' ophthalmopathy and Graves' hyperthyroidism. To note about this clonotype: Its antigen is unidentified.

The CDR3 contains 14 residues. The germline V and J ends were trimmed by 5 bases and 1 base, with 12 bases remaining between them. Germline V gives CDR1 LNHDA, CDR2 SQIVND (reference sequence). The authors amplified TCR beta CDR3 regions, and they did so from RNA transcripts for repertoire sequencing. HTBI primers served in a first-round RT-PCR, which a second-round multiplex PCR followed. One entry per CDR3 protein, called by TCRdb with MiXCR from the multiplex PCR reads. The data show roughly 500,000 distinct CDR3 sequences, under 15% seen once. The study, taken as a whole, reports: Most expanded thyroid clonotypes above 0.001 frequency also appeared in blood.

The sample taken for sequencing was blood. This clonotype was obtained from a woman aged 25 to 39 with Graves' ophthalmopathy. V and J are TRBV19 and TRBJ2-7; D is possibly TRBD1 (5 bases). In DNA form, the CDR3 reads TGTGCCAGTAGTGGGGCAGTCCCATCCTACGAGCAGTACTTC. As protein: CASSGAVPSYEQYF.